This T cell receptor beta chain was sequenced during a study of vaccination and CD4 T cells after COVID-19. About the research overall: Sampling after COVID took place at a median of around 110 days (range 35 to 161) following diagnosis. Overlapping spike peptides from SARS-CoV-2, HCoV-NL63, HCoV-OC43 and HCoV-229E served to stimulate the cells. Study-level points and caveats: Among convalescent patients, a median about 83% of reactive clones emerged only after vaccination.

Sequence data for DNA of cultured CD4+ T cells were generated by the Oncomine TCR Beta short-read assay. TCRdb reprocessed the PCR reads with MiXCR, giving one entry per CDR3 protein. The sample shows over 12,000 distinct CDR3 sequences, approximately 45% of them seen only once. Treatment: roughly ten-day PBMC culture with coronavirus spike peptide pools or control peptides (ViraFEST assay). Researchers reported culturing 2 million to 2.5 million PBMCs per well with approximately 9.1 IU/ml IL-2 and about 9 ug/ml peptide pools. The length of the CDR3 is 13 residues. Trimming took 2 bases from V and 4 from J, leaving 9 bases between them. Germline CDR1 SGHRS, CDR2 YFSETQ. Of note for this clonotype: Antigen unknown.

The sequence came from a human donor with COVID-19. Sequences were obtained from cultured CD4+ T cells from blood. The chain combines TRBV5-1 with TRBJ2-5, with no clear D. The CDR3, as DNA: TGCGCCAGCAGCTTAACCCCCCTAGAGACCCAGTACTTC. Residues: CASSLTPLETQYF. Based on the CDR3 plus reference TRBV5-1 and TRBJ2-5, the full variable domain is KAGVTQTPRYLIKTRGQQVTLSCSPISGHRSVSWYQQTPGQGLQFLFEYFSETQRNKGNFPGRFSGRQFSNSRSEMNVSTLELGDSALYLCASSLTPLETQYFGPGTRLLVL.